This T cell receptor beta chain was captured by sequencing in a study of cytomegalovirus exposure and HLA in healthy donors (dated by TCRdb to the late 2010s). A note on the overall study: The 666 repertoires of the first cohort and the 95 to 150 validation repertoires were produced on the same platform, according to a later analysis. The study aimed to test whether cataloging public T cell receptors could reveal signatures of past pathogen exposure. Besides the first cohort of 500 to 700 subjects, a separate validation cohort made up of 95 to 150 different subjects was used. High-throughput TCR immunosequencing, statistical association of individual TCRs with disease status, and machine learning were combined to predict cytomegalovirus infection status.

Via the germline V gene (reference sequence), CDR1 is LNHDA and CDR2 SQIVND. Including the terminal cysteine and phenylalanine, the CDR3 comprises 14 residues. Only CDR3 DNA is held: 42 bases, read in frame from base 1. Unmatched junction bases come to 6, with V trimmed by 4 bases and J by 9 bases. Receptor libraries were prepared by the immunoSEQ multiplex PCR assay. The authors processed their data as follows. A statistical classification framework was built to diagnose cytomegalovirus status from the catalog of TCR beta chain sequences. The clones in this table, taken by TCRdb from immuneACCESS, are in-frame only. Not every clone is retained; where verified, under half of the shortfall comes from an unresolved V gene, and the cause of the rest is unknown. That table supplies the V and J calls and clone size; D and trimming were determined from the DNA. The sample has around 73,000 clones on record, about 90% of them singletons. The leading ten clones occupy 3.5% to 4% of the sample.

The donors were included in the validation cohort of 130 or so subjects, a group kept apart from the roughly 690-subject first cohort. Points the paper makes about the study in general: It was suggested by the authors that the approach could potentially be generalized to other disease states and immunological phenotypes. In vitro tests confirmed that a few of the cytomegalovirus-associated TCR beta chains recognize cytomegalovirus antigens. A total of 150 to 200 TCR beta chains were listed by the study as associated with cytomegalovirus. Most TCR sequences were seen in very few donors, while some public TCRs were found in many individuals. A later analysis lacked HLA typing for the validation cohort, so it scored co-occurrence in that cohort across all 130 or so repertoires. In both the original and validation cohorts, the classifier was reported to diagnose cytomegalovirus status with high specificity and sensitivity. A later analysis found that TCRs clustered in the first cohort also tended to co-occur in the approximately 120 validation repertoires, with more than 90% of cluster scores above 0.

Worth noting for this clone: No antigen is known for it. Nothing much larger sits one base from this clone, and base qualities are not available.

The receptor was derived from a woman between 18 and 29 years old in good health and CMV-seropositive. Input material: PBMCs. The chain links TRBV19 with TRBJ2-2; the junction holds 9 bases that match TRBD2. In nucleotide form, the sequence is TGTGCCAGTAGTAGGCGGGAGGGGGACAGGGAGCTGTTTTTT. Translation gives CASSRREGDRELFF.